The rows below give T cell receptor beta chains drawn from one sample of a study of blood T cell repertoires in COVID-19. Profiled with immunoSEQ multiplex PCR; TCRdb holds only in-frame clones, not every one. Seen here are 220,000 or so clones, roughly 84% observed once, and the top ten hold approximately 6.5%. The sequenced material came from PBMCs or T cells enriched from blood (not recorded which). The receptors shown here come from a woman in her forties who had recovered from COVID-19. Each CDR3 is given with its conserved first and last residue.

>TRBJ2-5|TRBV5-5
CASSLWRDRDQETQYF
>TRBJ2-1|TRBV2
CASTDGTSIYEQFF
>TRBJ2-5|TRBV24-1
CATTGGERETQYF
>TRBJ1-2|TRBV19
CASSISGIRDYGYTF
>TRBJ2-2|TRBV4-3
CASSPGLAGGELFF
>TRBJ1-2|TRBV12-3/TRBV12-4
CASSVGGYGYTF
>TRBJ1-2|TRBV18
CASSPLAKDSYGYTF
>TRBJ1-1|TRBV5-1
CASSFFSGGGEAFF
>TRBJ2-7|TRBV9
CASSVVTSGEQYF
>TRBJ2-7|TRBV28
CASRTTSGQAYEQYF